This T cell receptor beta chain appears in the sequencing data of a study of a mutant IDH1 vaccine in newly diagnosed glioma. Study-level information: Patients, over weeks 1, 3, 5, 7, 11, 15, 19 and 23, received a total of eight vaccinations.

Comment on this clone: No antigen is known for it.

Germline V gene data show CDR1 as SGDLS and CDR2 as YYNGEE. This CDR3 has 15 residues. Trimming left V 4 bases short and J 4 bases short, with 17 bases between. TCRdb's copy holds only in-frame clones and misses some; the assay was immunoSEQ multiplex PCR. The data show 60,000 or so clones, 80% to 90% seen once. Stated time point: week 23, last vaccination. What each vaccine dose contained was 300 ug of mutant IDH1 20-mer peptide, accompanied by topical imiquimod. Source: PBMCs, taken from a glioma patient whose treatment included an IDH1 peptide vaccine. This receptor was identified in a man in his thirties or forties with glioma. The rearrangement uses TRBV9 and TRBJ2-5; D is possibly TRBD1 or TRBD2 (5 bases each). CDR3 sequence: CASSIGLPGTETQYF. CDR3 DNA: TGTGCCAGCAGCATCGGCCTCCCGGGGACAGAGACCCAGTACTTC.